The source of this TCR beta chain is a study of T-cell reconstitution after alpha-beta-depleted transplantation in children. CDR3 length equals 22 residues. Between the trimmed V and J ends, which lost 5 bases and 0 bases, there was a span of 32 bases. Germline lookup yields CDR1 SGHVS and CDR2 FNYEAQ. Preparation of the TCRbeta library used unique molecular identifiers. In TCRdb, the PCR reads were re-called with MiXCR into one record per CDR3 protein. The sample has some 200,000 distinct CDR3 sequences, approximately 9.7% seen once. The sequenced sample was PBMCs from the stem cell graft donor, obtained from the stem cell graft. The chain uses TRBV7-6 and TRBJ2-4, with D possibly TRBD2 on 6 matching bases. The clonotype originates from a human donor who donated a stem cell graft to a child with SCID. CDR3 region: CASSAPSRVGGDTFLAKNIQYF. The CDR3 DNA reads TGTGCCAGCAGCGCTCCTTCGAGGGTGGGAGGCGACACATTTCTAGCCAAAAACATTCAGTACTTC.